Each of the 3 T cell receptor beta chains below was sequenced from the same sample in a study of T cell repertoires in cytomegalovirus infection. These receptors have no known antigen. TCRdb ran MiXCR on the reads and lists one entry per CDR3 protein. This sample yields 650,000 to 850,000 distinct CDR3 sequences, of which around 29% are seen a single time; around 13% belongs to the top ten. Here the sequenced sample was cultured CD8+ T cells from PBMCs, taken from culture after CMV antigen stimulation. The receptors were gathered from a human donor in good health (CMV status not recorded). Some clones in this sample may be carry-over from other donors' samples.

This chain connects TRBV10-3 to TRBJ1-1, with D possibly matching TRBD1 (6 bases). The germline CDR1 and CDR2 sequences are ENHRY and SYGVKD. The CDR3 runs 16 residues. Between the trimmed V and J ends, which lost 6 bases and 5 bases, there was a span of 22 bases. Here the CDR3 DNA reads TGTGCCATCAGGAGACAGGTGTTGGACAAGGAGACTGAAGCTTTCTTT. This translates into CAIRRQVLDKETEAFF.

Many counts were recorded for this clonotype. The chain joins TRBV7-6 to TRBJ2-3, with 14 bases that match TRBD2. The germline gives CDR1 SGHVS, CDR2 FNYEAQ. With 4 bases clipped from V and 3 bases from J, the junction kept 6 bases outside the gene matches. The CDR3 is made up of 17 amino acids. CDR3 nucleotide sequence: TGTGCCAGCAGCTCGACTAGCGGGGGGGCTATAACAGATACGCAGTATTTT. Translation gives CASSSTSGGAITDTQYF.

The chain employs TRBV19 and TRBJ1-5; D might be TRBD1 (5 bases). The V gene lost 7 bases and the J gene lost 3 bases, with 13 bases spanning the gap. CDR1 LNHDA and CDR2 SQIVND come from the germline V gene (reference sequence). CDR3 length equals 14 residues. The CDR3 loop is CASTTGRNNQPQHF. DNA of the CDR3: TGTGCCAGTACCACAGGACGGAACAATCAGCCCCAGCATTTT.